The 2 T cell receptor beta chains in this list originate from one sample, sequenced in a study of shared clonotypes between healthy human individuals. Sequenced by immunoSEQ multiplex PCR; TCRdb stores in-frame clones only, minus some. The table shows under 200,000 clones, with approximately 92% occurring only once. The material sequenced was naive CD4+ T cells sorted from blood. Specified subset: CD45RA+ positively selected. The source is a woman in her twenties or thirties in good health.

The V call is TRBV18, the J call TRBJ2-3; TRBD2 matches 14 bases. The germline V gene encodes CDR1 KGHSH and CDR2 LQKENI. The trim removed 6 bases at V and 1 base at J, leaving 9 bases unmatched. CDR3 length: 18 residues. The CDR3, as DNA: TGTGCCAGCTCGCGACTAGCGGGAGGGCCGTTGGGCACAGATACGCAGTATTTT. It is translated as CASSRLAGGPLGTDTQYF.

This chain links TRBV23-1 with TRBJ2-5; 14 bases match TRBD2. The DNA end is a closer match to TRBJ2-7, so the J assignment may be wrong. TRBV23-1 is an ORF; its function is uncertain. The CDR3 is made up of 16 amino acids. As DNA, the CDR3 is TGCGCCAGCAGTCAAGGGACTAGCGGGAGTACCTACGAGCAGTACTTC. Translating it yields CASSQGTSGSTYEQYF.